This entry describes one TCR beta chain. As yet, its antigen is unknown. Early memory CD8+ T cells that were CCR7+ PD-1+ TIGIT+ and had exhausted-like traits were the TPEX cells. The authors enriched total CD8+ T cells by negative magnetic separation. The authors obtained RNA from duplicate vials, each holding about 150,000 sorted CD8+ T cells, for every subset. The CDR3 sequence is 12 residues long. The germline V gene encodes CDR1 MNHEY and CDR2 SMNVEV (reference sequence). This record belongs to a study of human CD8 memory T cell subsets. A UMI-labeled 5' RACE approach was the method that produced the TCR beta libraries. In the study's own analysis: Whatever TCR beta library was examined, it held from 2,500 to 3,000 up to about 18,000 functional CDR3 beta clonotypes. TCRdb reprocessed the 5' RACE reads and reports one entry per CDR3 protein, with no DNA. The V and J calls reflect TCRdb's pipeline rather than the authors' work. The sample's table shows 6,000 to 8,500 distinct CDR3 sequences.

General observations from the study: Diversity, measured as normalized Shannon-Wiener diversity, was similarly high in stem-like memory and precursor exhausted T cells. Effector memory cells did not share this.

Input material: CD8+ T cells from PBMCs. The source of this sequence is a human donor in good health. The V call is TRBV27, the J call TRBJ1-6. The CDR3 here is CASREGGSPLHF.